This is a list of T cell receptor beta chains from one sample in a study of CD8 T cells in Susac syndrome. MiXCR was run by TCRdb on the immunoSEQ multiplex PCR reads, yielding one entry per CDR3 protein. This sample has about 430,000 distinct CDR3 sequences, with more than 70% found just once. Sequenced sample: CD8+ T cells from PBMCs. The receptors here all came from a human donor with multiple sclerosis. Both conserved end residues are part of each CDR3. The D gene is left open where the match is weak. Part of the rows lack a size; the others show once, few, many or a class for expanded clones.

CDR3aa: CASSYFQGTYNEQFF
CDR3nt: TGTGCCAGCAGTTATTTCCAGGGGACCTACAATGAGCAGTTCTTC
abundance: NA
d_gene: NA
v_gene: TRBV6-5
j_gene: TRBJ2-1

CDR3aa: CASSPIGDYEQYF
CDR3nt: TGTGCCAGTAGTCCAATTGGGGATTACGAGCAGTACTTC
abundance: NA
d_gene: NA
v_gene: TRBV19
j_gene: TRBJ2-7

CDR3aa: CATSQGGTGQETQYF
CDR3nt: TGTGCCACGAGCCAAGGGGGGACGGGACAAGAGACCCAGTACTTC
abundance: once
d_gene: NA
v_gene: TRBV24-1
j_gene: TRBJ2-5

CDR3aa: CASSLAGTGANEKLFF
CDR3nt: TGTGCTAGCAGCTTAGCGGGGACAGGGGCGAATGAAAAACTGTTTTTT
abundance: few
d_gene: TRBD1
v_gene: TRBV7-6
j_gene: TRBJ1-4

CDR3aa: CASSRLLAGGQHNEQFF
CDR3nt: TGCGCCAGCAGCCGATTACTAGCGGGGGGGCAGCACAATGAGCAGTTCTTC
abundance: NA
d_gene: TRBD2
v_gene: TRBV4-1
j_gene: TRBJ2-1

CDR3aa: CASSARAGTDSYEQYF
CDR3nt: TGCGCCAGCAGCGCGAGAGCCGGGACAGACTCCTACGAGCAGTACTTC
abundance: NA
d_gene: TRBD1
v_gene: TRBV5-1
j_gene: TRBJ2-7

CDR3aa: CASSLTAGELFF
CDR3nt: TGTGCCAGCAGCTTGACCGCTGGGGAGCTGTTTTTT
abundance: NA
d_gene: NA
v_gene: TRBV13
j_gene: TRBJ2-2

CDR3aa: CASMGPITEAFF
CDR3nt: TGTGCCAGCATGGGACCAATAACTGAAGCTTTCTTT
abundance: NA
d_gene: NA
v_gene: TRBV25-1
j_gene: TRBJ1-1

CDR3aa: CSVELGQTSSYNEQFF
CDR3nt: TGCAGCGTTGAACTCGGACAGACGAGCTCCTACAATGAGCAGTTCTTC
abundance: NA
d_gene: NA
v_gene: TRBV29-1
j_gene: TRBJ2-1

CDR3aa: CASSSREGTDTQYF
CDR3nt: TGTGCCAGCAGCTCCAGAGAGGGCACAGATACGCAGTATTTT
abundance: NA
d_gene: NA
v_gene: TRBV7-2
j_gene: TRBJ2-3

CDR3aa: CASSTETGTGSPLHF
CDR3nt: TGTGCCAGTAGTACCGAGACAGGGACGGGTTCACCCCTCCACTTT
abundance: NA
d_gene: TRBD1
v_gene: TRBV19
j_gene: TRBJ1-6

CDR3aa: CASPGANVLTF
CDR3nt: TGTGCCTCCCCCGGGGCCAACGTCCTGACTTTC
abundance: NA
d_gene: NA
v_gene: TRBV7-2
j_gene: TRBJ2-6

CDR3aa: CASSTRTELEGYTF
CDR3nt: TGTGCCAGTAGTACCAGGACCGAGCTCGAGGGCTACACCTTC
abundance: NA
d_gene: NA
v_gene: TRBV19
j_gene: TRBJ1-2

CDR3aa: CASSFGTGVFEQYF
CDR3nt: TGTGCCAGCAGTTTTGGGACAGGGGTTTTCGAGCAGTACTTC
abundance: NA
d_gene: TRBD1
v_gene: TRBV27
j_gene: TRBJ2-7

CDR3aa: CASTPGGIGELFF
CDR3nt: TGTGCCAGCACCCCGGGAGGGATCGGGGAGCTGTTTTTT
abundance: NA
d_gene: TRBD2
v_gene: TRBV9
j_gene: TRBJ2-2

CDR3aa: CASSYAPSGGTDTQYF
CDR3nt: TGTGCCAGCAGTTACGCACCTAGCGGGGGGACAGATACGCAGTATTTT
abundance: NA
d_gene: TRBD2
v_gene: TRBV6-5
j_gene: TRBJ2-3

CDR3aa: CASSQEDRRPYGYTF
CDR3nt: TGTGCCAGCAGCCAAGAGGACAGAAGACCCTATGGCTACACCTTC
abundance: NA
d_gene: NA
v_gene: TRBV3-1
j_gene: TRBJ1-2

CDR3aa: CASKNNGEADTQYF
CDR3nt: TGTGCCAGCAAAAACAACGGGGAGGCAGATACGCAGTATTTT
abundance: once
d_gene: NA
v_gene: TRBV6-2/TRBV6-3
j_gene: TRBJ2-3

CDR3aa: CASSLSLTDTQYF
CDR3nt: TGTGCCAGCAGTTTGTCCCTCACAGATACGCAGTATTTT
abundance: NA
d_gene: NA
v_gene: TRBV12-3/TRBV12-4
j_gene: TRBJ2-3

CDR3aa: CASSHFLGQMNTEAFF
CDR3nt: TGTGCCAGCAGTCATTTCCTGGGACAGATGAACACTGAAGCTTTCTTT
abundance: NA
d_gene: TRBD1
v_gene: TRBV11-2
j_gene: TRBJ1-1

CDR3aa: CASSLGLGEKLFF
CDR3nt: TGTGCCAGCAGCTTAGGCTTGGGCGAAAAACTGTTTTTT
abundance: NA
d_gene: NA
v_gene: TRBV7-2
j_gene: TRBJ1-4

CDR3aa: CASRLASYTGELFF
CDR3nt: TGTGCCAGCAGACTAGCGAGTTACACCGGGGAGCTGTTTTTT
abundance: NA
d_gene: TRBD2
v_gene: TRBV28
j_gene: TRBJ2-2

CDR3aa: CASSHDRGSYNEQFF
CDR3nt: TGTGCCAGCAGCCACGACAGGGGGTCGTACAATGAGCAGTTCTTC
abundance: NA
d_gene: TRBD1
v_gene: TRBV27
j_gene: TRBJ2-1

CDR3aa: CASSYNGETQYF
CDR3nt: TGTGCCAGCAGTTACAATGGGGAGACCCAGTACTTC
abundance: NA
d_gene: NA
v_gene: TRBV6-5
j_gene: TRBJ2-5

CDR3aa: CASSVGAGGANEQFF
CDR3nt: TGTGCCAGCAGCGTGGGAGCGGGAGGCGCCAATGAGCAGTTCTTC
abundance: NA
d_gene: TRBD2
v_gene: TRBV9
j_gene: TRBJ2-1

CDR3aa: CASSFHRDRAEPNEQFF
CDR3nt: TGTGCCAGCAGCTTCCACCGGGACAGGGCGGAACCCAATGAGCAGTTCTTC
abundance: once
d_gene: TRBD1
v_gene: TRBV7-9
j_gene: TRBJ2-1

CDR3aa: CASSQVMTGGADTQYF
CDR3nt: TGTGCCAGCAGCCAGGTCATGACAGGGGGCGCAGATACGCAGTATTTT
abundance: NA
d_gene: TRBD1
v_gene: TRBV3-1
j_gene: TRBJ2-3

CDR3aa: CASSFRRPIQPQHF
CDR3nt: TGTGCCAGCAGTTTCCGCAGGCCCATCCAGCCCCAGCATTTT
abundance: NA
d_gene: NA
v_gene: TRBV28
j_gene: TRBJ1-5

CDR3aa: CASSLVSNTEAFF
CDR3nt: TGTGCCAGCAGTTTGGTCTCGAACACTGAAGCTTTCTTT
abundance: NA
d_gene: NA
v_gene: TRBV12-3/TRBV12-4
j_gene: TRBJ1-1

CDR3aa: CASSEGGYVPDTQYF
CDR3nt: TGTGCCAGCAGTGAAGGGGGTTATGTCCCAGATACGCAGTATTTT
abundance: once
d_gene: NA
v_gene: TRBV2
j_gene: TRBJ2-3

CDR3aa: CASSYLAGAANEQFF
CDR3nt: TGTGCCAGTAGTTACTTAGCGGGAGCCGCCAATGAGCAGTTCTTC
abundance: NA
d_gene: TRBD2
v_gene: TRBV19
j_gene: TRBJ2-1

CDR3aa: CSVELAGVPYNEQFF
CDR3nt: TGCAGCGTTGAACTAGCGGGAGTTCCCTACAATGAGCAGTTCTTC
abundance: NA
d_gene: TRBD2
v_gene: TRBV29-1
j_gene: TRBJ2-1

CDR3aa: CASSEESLGTMNTEAFF
CDR3nt: TGTGCCAGCAGTGAAGAGTCGTTGGGCACCATGAACACTGAAGCTTTCTTT
abundance: NA
d_gene: NA
v_gene: TRBV6-1
j_gene: TRBJ1-1

CDR3aa: CSARAEGTAKNIQYF
CDR3nt: TGCAGTGCTAGAGCCGAGGGTACGGCCAAAAACATTCAGTACTTC
abundance: NA
d_gene: NA
v_gene: TRBV20-1
j_gene: TRBJ2-4

CDR3aa: CASSDQGTDNYGYTF
CDR3nt: TGTGCCAGCAGTGACCAAGGGACCGATAACTATGGCTACACCTTC
abundance: NA
d_gene: NA
v_gene: TRBV2
j_gene: TRBJ1-2

CDR3aa: CASSGGGGGANVLTF
CDR3nt: TGTGCCAGCAGTGGGGGAGGAGGGGGGGCCAACGTCCTGACTTTC
abundance: NA
d_gene: NA
v_gene: TRBV25-1
j_gene: TRBJ2-6

CDR3aa: CASSLTGGGTEAFF
CDR3nt: TGTGCCAGCAGCTTGACAGGGGGAGGCACTGAAGCTTTCTTT
abundance: NA
d_gene: TRBD1
v_gene: TRBV5-4
j_gene: TRBJ1-1

CDR3aa: CASSWTTEPMNTEAFF
CDR3nt: TGTGCCAGCAGTTGGACGACAGAGCCCATGAACACTGAAGCTTTCTTT
abundance: NA
d_gene: NA
v_gene: TRBV6-5
j_gene: TRBJ1-1

CDR3aa: CASSIGRSTEAFF
CDR3nt: TGTGCCAGTAGTATAGGAAGGAGCACTGAAGCTTTCTTT
abundance: NA
d_gene: NA
v_gene: TRBV19
j_gene: TRBJ1-1

CDR3aa: CASSPGTGGLTDTEAFF
CDR3nt: TGTGCCAGCAGTCCGGGGACAGGGGGATTAACGGACACTGAAGCTTTCTTT
abundance: NA
d_gene: TRBD1
v_gene: TRBV27
j_gene: TRBJ1-1

CDR3aa: CSALMGDEQFF
CDR3nt: TGCAGCGCTCTAATGGGGGATGAGCAGTTCTTC
abundance: NA
d_gene: NA
v_gene: TRBV29-1
j_gene: TRBJ2-1

CDR3aa: CASSFGSGPDGYTF
CDR3nt: TGTGCCAGCAGCTTCGGAAGTGGCCCTGATGGCTACACCTTC
abundance: NA
d_gene: NA
v_gene: TRBV7-9
j_gene: TRBJ1-2

CDR3aa: CASTGLSSYNEQFF
CDR3nt: TGTGCCAGTACAGGACTGAGCTCCTACAATGAGCAGTTCTTC
abundance: NA
d_gene: NA
v_gene: TRBV19
j_gene: TRBJ2-1

CDR3aa: CASSLSFLRNNEQFF
CDR3nt: TGTGCCAGCAGTTTATCTTTTTTGCGGAACAATGAGCAGTTCTTC
abundance: NA
d_gene: NA
v_gene: TRBV27
j_gene: TRBJ2-1

CDR3aa: CASRLDRDGENEQFF
CDR3nt: TGTGCCAGCAGACTAGACAGGGACGGGGAAAATGAGCAGTTCTTC
abundance: NA
d_gene: TRBD1
v_gene: TRBV12-3/TRBV12-4
j_gene: TRBJ2-1

CDR3aa: CATRDNLYNEQFF
CDR3nt: TGTGCCACCAGGGACAATTTATACAATGAGCAGTTCTTC
abundance: NA
d_gene: NA
v_gene: TRBV15
j_gene: TRBJ2-1

CDR3aa: CASRHAGTGQNIQYF
CDR3nt: TGCGCCAGCAGGCACGCCGGGACAGGACAAAACATTCAGTACTTC
abundance: once
d_gene: TRBD1
v_gene: TRBV4-1
j_gene: TRBJ2-4

CDR3aa: CASSALEAPKLELFF
CDR3nt: TGCGCCAGCAGCGCGCTCGAGGCCCCGAAGTTGGAGCTGTTTTTT
abundance: NA
d_gene: NA
v_gene: TRBV4-1
j_gene: TRBJ2-2